This T cell receptor beta chain was observed in a study of blood T cell repertoires in COVID-19. This table comes from immunoSEQ multiplex PCR, and its TCRdb copy is limited to in-frame clones, with some not included. Altogether about 350,000 clones are present, around nine tenths being singletons, with the ten largest covering over 1%. Material: PBMCs or T cells enriched from blood (not recorded which). This TCR was recovered from a woman in her twenties or thirties who had been exposed to COVID-19.

The CDR3 DNA reads TGTGCCAGCAGCTCCAGGGGGCTAAATAACTATGGCTACACCTTC. Translating it yields CASSSRGLNNYGYTF. The J gene is TRBJ1-2, the V gene TRBV28, with 8 nucleotides matching TRBD1. The CDR3 sequence is 15 residues long. Germline CDR1 is MDHEN and CDR2 is SYDVKM. The trim removed 6 bases at V and 1 base at J, leaving 7 bases unmatched.